This TCR beta chain was identified in a study of OX40 agonist ivuxolimab in advanced cancers. Sequenced by immunoSEQ multiplex PCR; TCRdb stores in-frame clones only, minus some. Of 80,000 to 95,000 clones listed, more than 70% are singletons. The CDR3 has 15 amino acids. Germline CDR1 is MNHNS and CDR2 is SASEGT. V was shortened by 4 bases and J by 1 base, with 13 bases between the two germline ends. The rearrangement joins TRBV6-1 to TRBJ2-5; D might be TRBD2 (5 bases). This specimen consisted of CD4+ or CD8+ T cells sorted from blood, obtained in a trial of the OX40 agonist ivuxolimab. This TCR came from an adult with an advanced solid tumor such as melanoma, head and neck, liver or kidney cancer. The CDR3 coding sequence is TGTGCCAGCAGTGGAGGGCTGGGCATCCAAGAGACCCAGTACTTC. Protein: CASSGGLGIQETQYF.